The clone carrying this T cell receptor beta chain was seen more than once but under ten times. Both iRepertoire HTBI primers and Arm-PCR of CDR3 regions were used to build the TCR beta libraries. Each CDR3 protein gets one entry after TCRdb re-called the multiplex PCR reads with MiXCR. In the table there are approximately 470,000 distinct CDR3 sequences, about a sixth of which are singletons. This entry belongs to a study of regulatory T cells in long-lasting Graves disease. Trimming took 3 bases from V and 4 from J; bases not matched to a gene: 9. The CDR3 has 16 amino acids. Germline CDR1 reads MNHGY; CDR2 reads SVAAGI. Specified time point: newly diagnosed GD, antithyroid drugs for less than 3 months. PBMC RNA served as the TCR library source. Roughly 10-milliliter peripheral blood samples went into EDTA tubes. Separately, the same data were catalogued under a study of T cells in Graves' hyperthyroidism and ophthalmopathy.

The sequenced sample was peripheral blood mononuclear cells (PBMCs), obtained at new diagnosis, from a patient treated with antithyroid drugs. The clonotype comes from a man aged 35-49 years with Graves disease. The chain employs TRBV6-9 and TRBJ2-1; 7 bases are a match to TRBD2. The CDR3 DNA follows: TGTGCCAGCAGTTACAACCCTAGCGGCAGATACAATGAGCAGTTCTTC. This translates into CASSYNPSGRYNEQFF.